What follows is one T cell receptor beta chain and its context. The data are from a study of shared clonotypes between healthy human individuals. TCRdb's table, derived via immunoSEQ multiplex PCR, lists solely in-frame clones and lacks some. This table has about 490,000 clones, less than 80% appearing once. The CDR3 length is 15 residues. The ends were cut back, 3 bases at V and 3 bases at J, with 13 bases in the middle. Germline V gives CDR1 MDHEN, CDR2 SYDVKM. Specimen: PBMCs. The chain employs TRBV28 and TRBJ2-3; D perhaps matches TRBD1 (6 bases). The receptor comes from a woman in her thirties or forties in good health. Some clones in this sample may be carry-over from other donors' samples. The CDR3 DNA sequence: TGTGCCAGCAGTTTGTCACAGGGTAGGACAGATACGCAGTATTTT. Residues: CASSLSQGRTDTQYF.